What follows are 19 T cell receptor beta chains derived from one specimen sequenced in a study of blood T cell repertoires in COVID-19. The method was immunoSEQ multiplex PCR; TCRdb's version includes in-frame clones alone and lacks a portion of them. The top ten hold approximately 4.8% of the sample, which has under 250,000 clones, around 82% seen once. The sequencing sample was made of peripheral blood. The receptors stem from a man aged 45 to 65 with active or convalescent COVID-19.

The gene calls are TRBV24-1 and TRBJ1-2; D perhaps matches TRBD1 (6 bases). Per the germline V gene, CDR1 is KGHDR and CDR2 is SFDVKD. The V end lost 4 bases, the J end lost 6 bases, and 11 bases lay between the germline ends. This CDR3 is built from 13 residues. The CDR3 region is CATSETTGNGYTF. As DNA, the CDR3 is TGTGCCACCAGTGAGACAACAGGGAATGGCTACACCTTC.

This clone was seen only once. V and J are TRBV30 and TRBJ2-7, with 8 bases fitting TRBD2. After removal of 0 bases from V and 6 bases from J, the junction contained 13 bases not matched to a gene. This CDR3 region has 16 residues. Germline CDR1 and CDR2: GTSNPN and SVGIG (reference sequence). CDR3 region: CAWSVLGRGGIREQYF. In nucleotides, the CDR3 is TGTGCCTGGAGTGTATTGGGACGGGGGGGAATCCGCGAGCAGTACTTC.

This clone was seen more than once but under ten times. The chain recombines TRBV7-3 with TRBJ2-7; 11 positions agree with TRBD2. The CDR3 consists of 15 residues. The trim removed 2 bases at V and 3 bases at J, leaving 3 bases unmatched. In germline, CDR1 is SGHTA, CDR2 FQGTGA. This chain's CDR3 is CASSLYGTSGYEQYF. The CDR3 region has the DNA TGTGCCAGCAGCTTATATGGGACTAGCGGCTACGAGCAGTACTTC.

The chain links TRBV10-3 to TRBJ2-7; 9 bases map to TRBD1. With V trimmed by 0 bases and J by 2 bases, 2 bases remained unmatched. The germline V gene has CDR1 ENHRY and CDR2 SYGVKD. The CDR3 length is 15 residues. The CDR3 bases are TGTGCCATCAGTGAGTCTCGGGACAGGGCCTACGAGCAGTACTTC. Its protein product is CAISESRDRAYEQYF.

This chain connects TRBV24-1 to TRBJ1-2; D perhaps matches TRBD1 (6 bases). CDR1 KGHDR and CDR2 SFDVKD come from the germline V gene. Trimming removed 3 bases at V and 0 bases at J, with 10 bases between. This CDR3 comprises 15 residues. As DNA, the CDR3 is TGTGCCACCAGTGATCCTGACAGGCCTAACTATGGCTACACCTTC. It translates to CATSDPDRPNYGYTF.

This rearrangement joins TRBV9 to TRBJ1-3, with no clear D. The CDR3 is made up of 14 amino acids. Looked up from germline, CDR1 is SGDLS and CDR2 is YYNGEE. The V end was cut by 4 bases, the J end by 2 bases, with 10 bases between. The CDR3 spells CASSSGSAGNTIYF. In DNA, the CDR3 is TGTGCCAGCAGCTCCGGGTCGGCTGGAAACACCATATATTTT. Looking up the rest from reference TRBV9 and TRBJ1-3 gives the full variable domain: DSGVTQTPKHLITATGQRVTLRCSPRSGDLSVYWYQQSLDQGLQFLIQYYNGEERAKGNILERFSAQQFPDLHSELNLSSLELGDSALYFCASSSGSAGNTIYFGEGSWLTVV.

With regard to this clone: This same CDR3 is encoded by further DNA sequences in the sample. This chain uses TRBV20-1 with TRBJ2-7, with D hard to call. CDR3 length: 10 amino acids. Germline values: CDR1 DFQATT, CDR2 SNEGSKA (reference sequence). Trimming pared 5 bases from V and 6 bases from J, leaving 8 bases between. In DNA, the CDR3 is TGCAGTGCTCCATCGGGCGAGCAGTACTTC. Its protein is CSAPSGEQYF.

The chain uses TRBV18 and TRBJ2-5; D is unresolved. There are 16 residues in the CDR3. Germline V gene data show CDR1 as KGHSH and CDR2 as LQKENI. Trimming stripped 4 bases from V and 4 bases from J, with 19 bases between. CDR3 nucleotide sequence: TGTGCCAGCTCACTCCGGGTAGCTCTCGAGACAGAGACCCAGTACTTC. This sequence encodes CASSLRVALETETQYF. The complete variable domain, with remaining parts taken from reference TRBV18 and TRBJ2-5, reads NAGVMQNPRHLVRRRGQEARLRCSPMKGHSHVYWYRQLPEEGLKFMVYLQKENIIDESGMPKERFSAEFPKEGPSILRIQQVVRGDSAAYFCASSLRVALETETQYFGPGTRLLVL.

The chain has TRBV11-2 and TRBJ1-6, with 7 nucleotides matching TRBD1. This CDR3 has 15 amino acids. Trimming cost V 5 bases and J 13 bases; bases outside gene matches: 14. Germline V CDR1 and CDR2: SGHAT, FQNNGV. The CDR3 DNA reads as TGTGCCAGCAGCCTTGGCAGGGGGACGACCGTCCCCCTCCACTTT. Translated, it gives CASSLGRGTTVPLHF.

The chain links TRBV5-3 to TRBJ1-5; TRBD1 might be the D (5 bases). TRBV5-3 belongs to the ORF category, with a function that is uncertain. V shed 4 bases and J shed 7 bases, with 15 bases lying between them. The CDR3 length is 14 residues. The CDR3 nucleotides read TGTGCCAGAAGCGGGGCCTCCTCCCCCCAGCCCCAGCATTTT. This codes for CARSGASSPQPQHF.

The chain uses TRBV5-6 and TRBJ2-3; 7 bases map to TRBD1. The length of the CDR3 is 17 residues. J lost 4 bases, V lost 7 bases, and 18 bases had no gene match. Germline assignment: CDR1 SGHDT and CDR2 YYEEEE. CDR3 amino acids: CASGKLRQGGVSDTQYF. The CDR3 bases are TGTGCCAGCGGCAAACTTCGACAGGGTGGCGTATCAGATACGCAGTATTTT.

The V call is TRBV10-3, the J call TRBJ1-5, with TRBD1 matching 9 bases. The CDR3 sequence is 13 residues long. After removal of 8 bases from V and 5 bases from J, the junction contained 4 bases not matched to a gene. Looked up from germline, CDR1 is ENHRY and CDR2 is SYGVKD. The CDR3 sequence: CAIRDRVDQPQHF. The DNA for the CDR3 is TGTGCCATCCGGGACAGGGTGGATCAGCCCCAGCATTTT.

In its sample, this clone was seen a few times. The chain combines TRBV12-3 or TRBV12-4 with TRBJ2-7; unclear D gene. CDR3 size: 11 residues. The V gene lost 5 bases and the J gene lost 1 base, with 3 bases spanning the gap. Here the CDR3 reads CASSPSYEQYF. Here the CDR3 DNA reads TGTGCCAGCAGTCCTTCCTACGAGCAGTACTTC.

This clone was seen just once. The chain is built from TRBV7-2 and TRBJ1-2; tentatively, D is TRBD1 (5 bases). V was clipped by 5 bases and J by 5 bases, with 21 bases between them. From germline, CDR1 is SGHTA and CDR2 FQGNSA. The CDR3 runs 16 residues. The CDR3 nucleotides read TGTGCCAGCAGCACCGGGATCGGGACTTTCTTATATGGCTACACCTTC. Translated: CASSTGIGTFLYGYTF. Looking up the rest from reference TRBV7-2 and TRBJ1-2 gives the full variable domain: GAGVSQSPSNKVTEKGKDVELRCDPISGHTALYWYRQSLGQGLEFLIYFQGNSAPDKSGLPSDRFSAERTGGSVSTLTIQRTQQEDSAVYLCASSTGIGTFLYGYTFGSGTRLTVV.

The chain combines TRBV9 with TRBJ2-2; D possibly corresponds to TRBD2 (6 bases). Germline loops: CDR1 SGDLS, CDR2 YYNGEE. Trimming cost V 3 bases and J 4 bases, with 16 bases left between them. CDR3 length equals 16 residues. CDR3 region: CASSDRGGLVTGELFF. CDR3 nucleotide sequence: TGTGCCAGCAGCGACCGAGGAGGGCTGGTCACCGGGGAGCTGTTTTTT.

Written as DNA, the CDR3 is TGTGCCAGCAGTGAAGGCAGGCTTAGCAATCAGCCCCAGCATTTT. This translates into CASSEGRLSNQPQHF. The gene calls are TRBV2 and TRBJ1-5; the D is unclear. V dropped 1 base and J dropped 0 bases, with 7 bases sitting between them. This CDR3 contains 15 residues. From germline, CDR1 is SNHLY and CDR2 FYNNEI.

As DNA, the CDR3 is TGTGCCAGCAGCCGGGGGGGTTCCCCTCAGCCCCAGCATTTT. Amino acid sequence: CASSRGGSPQPQHF. V usage is TRBV28 and J usage is TRBJ1-5; possible D gene TRBD1, 5 bases. The germline V and J ends were trimmed by 6 bases and 6 bases, with 15 bases remaining between them. The germline gives CDR1 MDHEN, CDR2 SYDVKM. The CDR3 extends over 14 amino acids. The variable domain in full, completed from reference TRBV28 and TRBJ1-5, reads DVKVTQSSRYLVKRTGEKVFLECVQDMDHENMFWYRQDPGLGLRLIYFSYDVKMKEKGDIPEGYSVSREKKERFSLILESASTNQTSMYLCASSRGGSPQPQHFGDGTRLSIL.

V usage is TRBV11-2 and J usage is TRBJ2-3, with 7 nucleotides matching TRBD1. The CDR3 runs to 16 residues. In germline, CDR1 is SGHAT, CDR2 FQNNGV. Trimming at V came to 0 bases and at J to 3 bases, leaving 6 bases not matched to a gene. DNA for the CDR3: TGTGCCAGCAGCTTAGAAGGGGGCGATTTGACAGATACGCAGTATTTT. It specifies CASSLEGGDLTDTQYF.

The chain employs TRBV9 and TRBJ2-3; 7 bases agree with TRBD2. The germline CDR1 and CDR2 sequences are SGDLS and YYNGEE. This CDR3 has 16 amino acids. V lost 1 base, J lost 2 bases, and 7 bases stayed unmatched. CDR3 DNA: TGTGCCAGCAGCGTAATAACGGGGGGTAACACAGATACGCAGTATTTT. Translated: CASSVITGGNTDTQYF.